This T cell receptor (beta chain) was sequenced in a study of control samples from healthy donors and cancer patients. The CDR3 has 14 amino acids. CDR1 is KGHSH, CDR2 LQKENI, per germline. Germline trimming cut 4 bases from V and 5 bases from J; bases unmatched to any gene: 7. Only in-frame clones appear in the TCRdb table, and some are missing; sequencing was by immunoSEQ multiplex PCR. The sample has about 130,000 clones; 80% to 95% are singletons. The receptor was derived from a man in his forties in good health. J is TRBJ2-5 and V is TRBV18; 7 bases fit TRBD1. Sequencing was done on a sample of blood. The CDR3 region has the DNA TGTGCCAGCTCACGACGACAGGGCTCGGAGACCCAGTACTTC. It yields the protein CASSRRQGSETQYF.